This TCR beta chain is drawn from a study of blood T cell repertoires in COVID-19. As processed by the authors: Amplified reference gene primers provided the basis for estimating nucleated cell counts. Sequencing used immunoSEQ multiplex PCR; TCRdb keeps in-frame clones, though not all of them. Clone size and the V and J calls come from that table; the DNA yielded D and trimming. The table has around 28,000 clones, around 86% seen once. Trimming stripped 3 bases from V and 5 bases from J, with 14 bases between. The CDR3 totals 15 residues. Germline V lookup: CDR1 SGHRS, CDR2 YFSETQ. The sequenced material came from peripheral blood. The rearrangement uses TRBV5-1 and TRBJ1-4; D is possibly TRBD1 (5 bases). This receptor was taken from a human donor in a cohort sampled during active COVID-19. The CDR3 DNA sequence: TGCGCCAGCAGCTCGGAGGGGTCTTGGAATGAAAAACTGTTTTTT. This encodes CASSSEGSWNEKLFF.